This T cell receptor (beta chain) was identified in a study of T-cell memory formation after mild COVID-19. With 1 base removed from V and 4 bases from J, the gap between germline ends came to 10 bases. The CDR3 runs 15 residues. 5'RACE, which relied on constant-segment primers, yielded TCR alpha and TCR beta cDNA libraries carrying sample barcodes and UMIs. TCRdb re-called the 5' RACE reads through MiXCR, storing one row per CDR3 protein. The sample holds roughly 340,000 distinct CDR3 sequences, 15% to 20% seen once. Input material: PBMCs or a T cell subset sorted from them (not recorded which). The J gene is TRBJ2-2, the V gene TRBV12-3 or TRBV12-4; D is ambiguous. The clonotype originates from a man between 18 and 35 years old who had mild COVID-19 (a few samples of this study predate the infection). Cell type and time point are not known. In DNA, the CDR3 is TGTGCCAGCAGTTTAGAAGGGCGCGGCACCGGGGAGCTGTTTTTT. It translates to CASSLEGRGTGELFF.